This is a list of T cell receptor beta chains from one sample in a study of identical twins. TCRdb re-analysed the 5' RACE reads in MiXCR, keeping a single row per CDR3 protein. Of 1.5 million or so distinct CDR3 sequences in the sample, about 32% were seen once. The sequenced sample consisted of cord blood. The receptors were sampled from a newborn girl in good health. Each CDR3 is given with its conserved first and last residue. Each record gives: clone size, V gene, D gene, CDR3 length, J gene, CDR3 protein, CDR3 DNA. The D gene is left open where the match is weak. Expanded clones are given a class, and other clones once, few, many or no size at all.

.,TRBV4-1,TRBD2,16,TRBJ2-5,CASRNPAGGTRDEQYF,TGCGCCAGCAGGAACCCAGCGGGGGGGACTAGGGATGAGCAGTACTTC
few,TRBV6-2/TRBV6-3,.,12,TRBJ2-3,CASSYAKDTQYF,TGTGCCAGCAGTTACGCGAAAGATACGCAGTATTTT
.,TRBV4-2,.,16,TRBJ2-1,CASSQVRKTQNNEQFF,TGTGCCAGCAGCCAAGTCAGGAAAACTCAAAACAATGAGCAGTTCTTC
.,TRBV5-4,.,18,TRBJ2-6,CASSLAEGWLSGANVLTF,TGTGCCAGCAGCTTGGCCGAGGGATGGCTCTCTGGGGCCAACGTCCTGACTTTC
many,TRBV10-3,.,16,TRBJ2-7,CAISDGSGASSYEQYF,TGTGCCATCAGTGATGGTTCGGGTGCCAGCTCCTACGAGCAGTACTTC
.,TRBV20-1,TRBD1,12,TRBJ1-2,CSARDRGHGYTF,TGCAGTGCTAGAGATAGGGGGCATGGCTACACCTTC
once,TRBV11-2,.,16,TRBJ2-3,CASSGQISGRWGTQYF,TGTGCCAGCAGCGGTCAGATTAGCGGTCGGTGGGGTACGCAGTATTTT
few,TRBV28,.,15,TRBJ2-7,CASSFPFRGGYEQYF,TGTGCCAGCAGTTTTCCCTTCCGGGGTGGCTACGAGCAGTACTTC
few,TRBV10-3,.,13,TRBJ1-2,CAISIDRSYGYTF,TGTGCCATCAGTATCGACAGGAGCTATGGCTACACCTTC
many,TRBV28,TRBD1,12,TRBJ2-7,CASIDRGYEQYF,TGTGCCAGCATCGACAGGGGCTACGAGCAGTACTTC
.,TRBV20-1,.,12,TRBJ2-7,CSAHRGGGEQYF,TGCAGTGCCCATCGCGGGGGCGGCGAGCAGTACTTC
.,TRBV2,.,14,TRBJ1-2,CASSEVQGRYGYTF,TGTGCCAGCAGTGAAGTTCAGGGTCGCTATGGCTACACCTTC
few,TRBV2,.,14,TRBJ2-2,CASSLGGFTGELFF,TGTGCCAGCAGCCTTGGAGGGTTCACCGGGGAGCTGTTTTTT
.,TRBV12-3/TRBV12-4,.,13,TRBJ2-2,CASSLAPNGELFF,TGTGCCAGCAGTTTAGCACCAAACGGGGAGCTGTTTTTT
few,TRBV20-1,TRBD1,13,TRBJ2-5,CSATGTAKETQYF,TGCAGTGCTACTGGGACAGCTAAAGAGACCCAGTACTTC
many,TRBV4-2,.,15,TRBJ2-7,CASSQDRAPPYEQYF,TGTGCCAGCAGCCAAGATCGGGCACCGCCCTACGAGCAGTACTTC
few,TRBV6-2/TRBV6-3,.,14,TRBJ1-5,CASSYRQNNQPQHF,TGTGCCAGCAGTTATAGACAGAACAATCAGCCCCAGCATTTT
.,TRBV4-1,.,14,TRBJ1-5,CASSHPREFQPQHF,TGCGCCAGCAGCCATCCGAGGGAGTTTCAGCCCCAGCATTTT
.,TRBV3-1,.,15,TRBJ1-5,CASSHRQTGNQPQHF,TGTGCCAGCAGCCATAGACAGACTGGCAATCAGCCCCAGCATTTT
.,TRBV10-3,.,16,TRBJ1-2,CAIGGLVAGQDYGYTF,TGTGCCATCGGGGGTTTAGTGGCAGGGCAGGACTATGGCTACACCTTC
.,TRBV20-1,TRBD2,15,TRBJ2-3,CSASPGGAFTDTQYF,TGCAGTGCTAGTCCCGGGGGGGCCTTCACAGATACGCAGTATTTT